This passage covers 21 T cell receptor beta chains from one sample sequenced in a study of T cells in Graves' hyperthyroidism and ophthalmopathy. The investigators amplified TCR beta CDR3 regions from RNA transcripts. First-round RT-PCR targeting the TCR CDR3 was performed with the HTBI primer set. TCRdb redid the calling of the multiplex PCR reads with MiXCR, one entry per CDR3 protein. This table has hundreds of thousands of distinct CDR3 sequences, about a fifth appearing once. What was sequenced was blood. These TCRs come from a man between 25 and 39 years old with Graves' ophthalmopathy.

The chain couples TRBV12-3 or TRBV12-4 to TRBJ2-5; D is perhaps TRBD1 or TRBD2 (5 bases each). V was pared by 8 bases and J by 4 bases, with 17 bases between. The CDR3 loop spans 14 amino acids. CDR3 protein: CASRQRGSGETQYF. CDR3 nucleotide sequence: TGTGCCAGCCGACAGAGAGGGTCTGGAGAGACCCAGTACTTC.

At least ten counts were recorded for this clonotype. The V call is TRBV3-1, the J call TRBJ2-1; D is ambiguous. Germline CDR1 reads LGHDT; CDR2 reads YNNKEL (reference sequence). Between the trimmed V and J ends, which lost 3 bases and 0 bases, there was a span of 9 bases. The CDR3 has 15 residues. The CDR3 sequence: CASSQELLSYNEQFF. In DNA form, the CDR3 reads TGTGCCAGCAGCCAGGAACTCCTCTCCTACAATGAGCAGTTCTTC.

Many counts were recorded for this clonotype. The chain links TRBV6-1 to TRBJ1-1; no reliable D call. Germline V gene sequence: CDR1 MNHNS, CDR2 SASEGT. This CDR3 is 14 amino acids long. Trimming left V 8 bases short and J 1 base short, with 14 bases between. Written as DNA, the CDR3 is TGTGCCAGCGTTAGTCGGAAAGGGAACACTGAAGCTTTCTTT. It encodes CASVSRKGNTEAFF.

This chain joins TRBV7-9 and TRBJ2-2; 13 nucleotides line up with TRBD2. The germline gives CDR1 SEHNR, CDR2 FQNEAQ (reference sequence). The CDR3 has 21 amino acids. Losses at the gene ends were 1 base for V and 2 bases for J; bases not matched to a gene: 13. CDR3 nucleotide sequence: TGTGCCAGCAGCTTAGAGCGGACTAGCGGGAGCCGGAGGATAAACACCGGGGAGCTGTTTTTT. It codes for CASSLERTSGSRRINTGELFF.

This clonotype occurred many times. The chain uses TRBV30 and TRBJ2-1, with no clear D. The CDR3 contains 15 residues. Germline CDR1 is GTSNPN and CDR2 is SVGIG (reference sequence). Trimming removed 2 bases at V and 7 bases at J, with 18 bases between. In DNA, the CDR3 is TGTGCCTGGAGTCGTGATAGGGCTTTCGGGAATGAGCAGTTCTTC. Amino acid sequence: CAWSRDRAFGNEQFF.

The V and J genes are TRBV6-1 and TRBJ2-7, with 8 bases matching TRBD2. V lost 6 bases to trimming and J lost 7 bases; unmatched junction nucleotides: 17. Germline values: CDR1 MNHNS, CDR2 SASEGT. CDR3 length equals 16 residues. In DNA, the CDR3 is TGTGCCAGCAGCCCCTTTCTCAGCGGGGGTGGTCAAGAGCAGTACTTC. As protein: CASSPFLSGGGQEQYF.

This clonotype showed up just a few times. The rearrangement joins TRBV3-1 to TRBJ2-7, with D hard to call. The CDR3 runs 12 residues. In germline, CDR1 is LGHDT, CDR2 YNNKEL (reference sequence). V gave up 0 bases and J gave up 5 bases, with 5 bases separating them. The CDR3 DNA is TGTGCCAGCAGCCAAGATCGAGACGAGCAGTACTTC. As protein: CASSQDRDEQYF.

This clonotype was counted a few times. This chain connects TRBV27 to TRBJ2-7, with 10 bases identical to TRBD2. V trimming: 5 bases; J trimming: 2 bases; junction bases outside the gene matches: 6. Germline V CDR1 and CDR2: MNHEY, SMNVEV (reference sequence). The CDR3 runs to 15 residues. CDR3 DNA: TGTGCCAGCAGTCCGGGACTAGCGCAAACCTACGAGCAGTACTTC. Protein product: CASSPGLAQTYEQYF.

This clonotype was observed many times. The chain is built from TRBV12-3 or TRBV12-4 and TRBJ2-5; D is unclear. Between the trimmed V and J ends, which lost 5 bases and 5 bases, there was a span of 9 bases. The CDR3 runs 12 residues. CDR3 bases: TGTGCCAGCAGTCCCGATGGGGAGACCCAGTACTTC. Translated, it gives CASSPDGETQYF.

This clonotype was counted many times. This chain links TRBV30 with TRBJ2-1; 7 bases fit TRBD1. The CDR3 is 15 residues long. The trim removed 0 bases at V and 4 bases at J, leaving 6 bases unmatched. Germline CDR1 is GTSNPN and CDR2 is SVGIG (reference sequence). In DNA, the CDR3 is TGTGCCTGGAGTGTAGGACAGGCGATTTACAATGAGCAGTTCTTC. It codes for CAWSVGQAIYNEQFF.

This clonotype was detected many times. The gene calls are TRBV30 and TRBJ1-5; no clear D gene. The CDR3 totals 16 residues. CDR1 is GTSNPN and CDR2 is SVGIG in the germline V gene (reference sequence). Trimming took off 2 bases at V and 2 bases at J, with 16 bases between the two ends. The CDR3 region has the DNA TGTGCCTGGAGTCCAGCCGGGAGGCCTCGCAATCAGCCCCAGCATTTT. It encodes CAWSPAGRPRNQPQHF.

CDR3 sequence: CASRSTGTNTEAFF. The CDR3 nucleotides read TGTGCCAGCAGGTCGACAGGGACGAACACTGAAGCTTTCTTT. The V call is TRBV7-3, the J call TRBJ1-1, with 7 positions matching TRBD1. V dropped 6 bases and J dropped 1; count of bases not matched to a gene: 5. This CDR3 spans 14 amino acids. Germline V gene sequence: CDR1 SGHTA, CDR2 FQGTGA.

This clonotype was seen many times. J is TRBJ2-1 and V is TRBV5-1; TRBD2 might be the D (6 bases). Trimming took 4 bases from V and 8 from J, leaving 13 bases between them. The germline V gene has CDR1 SGHRS and CDR2 YFSETQ. This CDR3 contains 13 residues. The CDR3 DNA reads as TGCGCCAGCAGCCTTACGCGGGGTTATGAGCAGTTCTTC. The encoded protein is CASSLTRGYEQFF. The full variable domain, completed using reference TRBV5-1 and TRBJ2-1, is KAGVTQTPRYLIKTRGQQVTLSCSPISGHRSVSWYQQTPGQGLQFLFEYFSETQRNKGNFPGRFSGRQFSNSRSEMNVSTLELGDSALYLCASSLTRGYEQFFGPGTRLTVL.

V and J are TRBV10-2 and TRBJ1-4; unclear D gene. The V and J ends lost 3 bases and 8 bases respectively, with 10 bases between them. CDR1 is WSHSY and CDR2 is SAAADI in the germline V gene. CDR3 length: 13 amino acids. The CDR3 nucleotides are TGCGCCAGCAGTGAAGGGCAGCCGGAAAAACTGTTTTTT. The encoded protein is CASSEGQPEKLFF.

This chain links TRBV27 with TRBJ2-1; TRBD2 matches 10 bases. The CDR3 totals 17 residues. With V trimmed by 5 bases and J by 5 bases, 12 bases remained unmatched. Germline CDR1 is MNHEY and CDR2 is SMNVEV (reference sequence). The CDR3 DNA is TGTGCCAGCAGTCTTACACCTCTAGCGGGGGACAACAATGAGCAGTTCTTC. Encoded protein: CASSLTPLAGDNNEQFF.

This clonotype was detected ten times or more. The DNA of the CDR3 is TGTGCCAGCAGTTCCCCGGACAGATCCCTGGTGAACACTGAAGCTTTCTTT. Protein product: CASSSPDRSLVNTEAFF. The chain couples TRBV28 to TRBJ1-1, with D perhaps TRBD1 (6 bases). The V end was cut by 4 bases, the J end by 0 bases, with 18 bases between. Germline assignment: CDR1 MDHEN and CDR2 SYDVKM. CDR3 size: 17 residues.

The gene calls are TRBV6-1 and TRBJ1-2; tentative D call: TRBD1 (6 bases). The CDR3 covers 13 residues. The germline gives CDR1 MNHNS, CDR2 SASEGT. The V gene lost 6 bases and the J gene lost 2 bases, with 10 bases spanning the gap. CDR3 bases: TGTGCCAGCAGACAGGGCTGGAACTATGGCTACACCTTC. Amino acid sequence: CASRQGWNYGYTF.

This clonotype was observed many times. The chain uses TRBV28 and TRBJ2-7; 14 bases fit TRBD2. With 4 bases clipped from V and 4 bases from J, the junction kept 9 bases outside the gene matches. CDR1 and CDR2 from the germline V gene are MDHEN and SYDVKM. The CDR3 contains 17 residues. The DNA for the CDR3 is TGTGCCAGCAGTTCCCGACTAGCGGGAGGGCTCGGGTACGAGCAGTACTTC. As protein: CASSSRLAGGLGYEQYF.

This clonotype was seen more than once but under ten times. This rearrangement joins TRBV5-6 to TRBJ2-7, with TRBD1 matching over 11 bases. V lost 4 bases to trimming and J lost 5 bases; unmatched junction nucleotides: 8. The CDR3 totals 15 residues. Germline V gives CDR1 SGHDT, CDR2 YYEEEE. The DNA of the CDR3 is TGTGCCAGCAGCCCGGAGGACAGGGGGCTCGACGAGCAGTACTTC. This gives the protein CASSPEDRGLDEQYF.

This clonotype appeared many times. This chain links TRBV7-9 with TRBJ2-1; TRBD2 matches 8 bases. The CDR3 length is 15 residues. The ends lost 0 bases at V and 6 bases at J; junction bases unmatched: 4. Germline V gene lookup returns CDR1 SEHNR and CDR2 FQNEAQ (reference sequence). CDR3 in amino acids: CASSLATGGPNEQFF. CDR3 bases: TGTGCCAGCAGCTTAGCGACGGGAGGGCCCAATGAGCAGTTCTTC.

This clonotype occurred a few times. The chain links TRBV6-8 to TRBJ2-5; weak D call: TRBD2 (6 bases). The ends were cut back, 4 bases at V and 3 bases at J, with 36 bases in the middle. Germline-derived CDR1 and CDR2 are MNHGY and SAAAGT. This CDR3 region has 22 residues. This CDR3 is CASSSPENGTVFDPSPKETQYF. DNA for the CDR3: TGTGCCAGCAGTTCACCTGAAAACGGGACTGTATTTGACCCCTCACCGAAAGAGACCCAGTACTTC.